This TCR beta chain was recovered during a study of identifying expanded T cells in peripheral blood. Study-level findings and limits: Across healthy donors, higher total template counts meant significantly greater roughly two-week count variance. Technical replicates showed about 1.2 changed clones; roughly two weeks 15 to 20; four weeks 19.

No infections or other immune events were documented during collection. Profiled with immunoSEQ multiplex PCR; TCRdb holds only in-frame clones, not every one. The sample comprises over 75,000 clones, approximately 88% of which are singletons, and roughly 4.2% rests with the top ten. This clone was counted between two and nine times. Antigen specificity is unknown. Germline CDR1 SGDLS, CDR2 YYNGEE. V trimming: 3 bases; J trimming: 3 bases; junction bases outside the gene matches: 4. The CDR3 runs 14 residues. Material for sequencing was blood. This TCR derives from a person aged 18-70 years in good health. This chain joins TRBV9 and TRBJ2-3, with TRBD2 matching 7 bases. CDR3 region: CASSAYGRTDTQYF. CDR3 DNA sequence: TGTGCCAGCAGCGCCTACGGGAGGACAGATACGCAGTATTTT.